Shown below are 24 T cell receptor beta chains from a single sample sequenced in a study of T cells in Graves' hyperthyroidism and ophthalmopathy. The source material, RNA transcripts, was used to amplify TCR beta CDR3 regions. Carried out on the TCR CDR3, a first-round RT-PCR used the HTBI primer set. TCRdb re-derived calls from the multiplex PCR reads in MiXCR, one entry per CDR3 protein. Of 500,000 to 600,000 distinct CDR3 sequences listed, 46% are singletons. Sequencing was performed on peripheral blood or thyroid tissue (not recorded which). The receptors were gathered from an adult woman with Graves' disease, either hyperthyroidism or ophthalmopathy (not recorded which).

CDR3: CSARMGPPSGANVLTF. Written as DNA, the CDR3 is TGCAGTGCTAGAATGGGACCACCGTCCGGGGCCAACGTCCTGACTTTC. The V call is TRBV20-1, the J call TRBJ2-6, with D perhaps being TRBD1 or TRBD2 (5 bases each). The germline V gene has CDR1 DFQATT and CDR2 SNEGSKA (reference sequence). This CDR3 is 16 amino acids long. V dropped 2 bases and J dropped 4 bases, with 15 bases sitting between them.

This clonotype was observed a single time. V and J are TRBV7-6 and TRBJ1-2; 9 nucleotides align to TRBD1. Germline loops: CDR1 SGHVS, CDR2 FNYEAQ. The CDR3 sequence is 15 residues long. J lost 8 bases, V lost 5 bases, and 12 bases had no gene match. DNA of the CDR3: TGTGCCAGCAGCCCTCAACCGGGACAGGGCGTCGGCTACACCTTC. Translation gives CASSPQPGQGVGYTF.

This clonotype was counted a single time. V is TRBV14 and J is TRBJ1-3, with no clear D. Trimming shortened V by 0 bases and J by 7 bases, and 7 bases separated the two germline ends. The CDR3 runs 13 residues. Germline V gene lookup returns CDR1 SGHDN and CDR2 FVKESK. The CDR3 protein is CASSQDTVNTIYF. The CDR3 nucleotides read TGTGCCAGCAGCCAAGATACGGTGAACACCATATATTTT.

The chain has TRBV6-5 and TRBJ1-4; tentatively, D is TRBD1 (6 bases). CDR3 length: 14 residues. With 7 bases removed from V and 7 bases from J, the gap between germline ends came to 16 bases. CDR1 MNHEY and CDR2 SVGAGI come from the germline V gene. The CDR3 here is CASNRGGQGEKLFF. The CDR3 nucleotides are TGTGCCAGCAACCGCGGGGGGCAGGGTGAAAAACTGTTTTTT.

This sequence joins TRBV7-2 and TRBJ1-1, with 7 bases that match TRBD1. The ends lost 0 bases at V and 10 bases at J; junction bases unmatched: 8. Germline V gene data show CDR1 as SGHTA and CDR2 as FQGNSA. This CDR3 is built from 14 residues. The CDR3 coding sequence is TGTGCCAGCAGCTTAGCGCTCAGGGGGTCAGTAGCTTTCTTT. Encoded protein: CASSLALRGSVAFF. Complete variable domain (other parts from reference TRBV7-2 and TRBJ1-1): GAGVSQSPSNKVTEKGKDVELRCDPISGHTALYWYRQSLGQGLEFLIYFQGNSAPDKSGLPSDRFSAERTGGSVSTLTIQRTQQEDSAVYLCASSLALRGSVAFFGQGTRLTVV.

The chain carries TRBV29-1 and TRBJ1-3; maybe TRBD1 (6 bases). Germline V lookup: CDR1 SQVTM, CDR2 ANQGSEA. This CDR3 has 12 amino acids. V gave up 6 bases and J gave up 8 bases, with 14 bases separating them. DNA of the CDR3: TGCAGCGTCACACAGGGAGGCTACACCATATATTTT. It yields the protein CSVTQGGYTIYF.

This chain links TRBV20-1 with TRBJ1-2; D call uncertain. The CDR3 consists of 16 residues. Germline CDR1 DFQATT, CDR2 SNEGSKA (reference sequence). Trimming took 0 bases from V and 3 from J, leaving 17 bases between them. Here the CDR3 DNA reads TGCAGTGCTAGAGATAGGAGGCGCGCCGGCTACTATGGCTACACCTTC. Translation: CSARDRRRAGYYGYTF.

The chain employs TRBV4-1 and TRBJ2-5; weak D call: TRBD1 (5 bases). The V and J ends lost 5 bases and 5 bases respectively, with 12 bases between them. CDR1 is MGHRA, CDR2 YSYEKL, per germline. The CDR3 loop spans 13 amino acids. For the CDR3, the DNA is TGCGCCAGCAGCTACAATGGGGCGGAGACCCAGTACTTC. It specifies CASSYNGAETQYF.

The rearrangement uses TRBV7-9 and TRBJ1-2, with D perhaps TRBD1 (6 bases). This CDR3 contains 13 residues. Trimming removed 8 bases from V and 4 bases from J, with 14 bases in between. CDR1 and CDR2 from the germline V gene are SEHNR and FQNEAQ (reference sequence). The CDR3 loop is CASGRGQSYGYTF. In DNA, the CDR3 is TGTGCCAGCGGCCGAGGACAGTCCTATGGCTACACCTTC.

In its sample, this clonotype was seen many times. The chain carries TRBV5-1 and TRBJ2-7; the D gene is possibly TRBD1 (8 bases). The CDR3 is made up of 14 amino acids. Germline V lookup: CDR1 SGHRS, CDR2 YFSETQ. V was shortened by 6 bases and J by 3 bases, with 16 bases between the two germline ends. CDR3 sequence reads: CASKTGGGSYEQYF. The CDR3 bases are TGCGCCAGCAAAACAGGGGGAGGGAGCTACGAGCAGTACTTC.

In nucleotides, the CDR3 is TGCAGCGCTAGCGGGAGGGAGTCCCAAGAGACCCAGTACTTC. It codes for CSASGRESQETQYF. The rearrangement uses TRBV29-1 and TRBJ2-5, with 12 bases fitting TRBD2. Unmatched junction bases numbered 4, after V lost 7 bases and J lost 1 base. CDR1 is SQVTM, CDR2 ANQGSEA, per germline. The CDR3 sequence is 14 residues long.

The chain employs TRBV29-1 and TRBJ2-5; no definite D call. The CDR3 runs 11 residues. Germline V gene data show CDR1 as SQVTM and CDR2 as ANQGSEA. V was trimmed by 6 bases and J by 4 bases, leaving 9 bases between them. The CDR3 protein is CSVSRGETQYF. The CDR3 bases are TGCAGCGTCTCCAGAGGAGAGACCCAGTACTTC. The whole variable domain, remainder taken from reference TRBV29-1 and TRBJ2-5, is SAVISQKPSRDICQRGTSLTIQCQVDSQVTMMFWYRQQPGQSLTLIATANQGSEATYESGFVIDKFPISRPNLTFSTLTVSNMSPEDSSIYLCSVSRGETQYFGPGTRLLVL.

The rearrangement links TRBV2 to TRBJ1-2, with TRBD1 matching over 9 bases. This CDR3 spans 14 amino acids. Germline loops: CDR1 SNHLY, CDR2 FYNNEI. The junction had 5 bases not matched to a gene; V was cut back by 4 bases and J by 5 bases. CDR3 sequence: CASSVRQGVYGYTF. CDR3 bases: TGTGCCAGCAGTGTCAGACAGGGGGTTTATGGCTACACCTTC.

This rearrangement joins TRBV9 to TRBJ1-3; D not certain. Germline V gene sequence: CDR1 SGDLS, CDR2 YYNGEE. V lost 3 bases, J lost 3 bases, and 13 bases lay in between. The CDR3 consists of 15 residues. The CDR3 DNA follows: TGTGCCAGCAGCGCGACTAGCGGGAGTGGAAACACCATATATTTT. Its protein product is CASSATSGSGNTIYF. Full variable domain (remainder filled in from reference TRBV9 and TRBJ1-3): DSGVTQTPKHLITATGQRVTLRCSPRSGDLSVYWYQQSLDQGLQFLIQYYNGEERAKGNILERFSAQQFPDLHSELNLSSLELGDSALYFCASSATSGSGNTIYFGEGSWLTVV.

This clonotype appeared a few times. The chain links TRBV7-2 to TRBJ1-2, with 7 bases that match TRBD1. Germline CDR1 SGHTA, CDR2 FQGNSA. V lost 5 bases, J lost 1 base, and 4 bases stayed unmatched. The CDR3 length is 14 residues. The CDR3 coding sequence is TGTGCCAGCAGCCCCGACAGGGTTAACTATGGCTACACCTTC. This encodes CASSPDRVNYGYTF.

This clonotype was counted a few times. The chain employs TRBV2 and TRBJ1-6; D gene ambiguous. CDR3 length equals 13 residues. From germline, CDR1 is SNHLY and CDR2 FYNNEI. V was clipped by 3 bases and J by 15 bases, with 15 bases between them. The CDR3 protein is CASSDIHSFHLHF. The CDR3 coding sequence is TGTGCCAGCAGTGACATTCATTCGTTTCACCTCCACTTT.

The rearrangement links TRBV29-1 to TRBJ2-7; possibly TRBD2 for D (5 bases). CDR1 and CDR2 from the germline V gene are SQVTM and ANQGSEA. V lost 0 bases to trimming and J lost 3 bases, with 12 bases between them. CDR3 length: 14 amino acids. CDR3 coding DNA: TGCAGCGTTGAAGATCGGGGTGAGTTCTACGAGCAGTACTTC. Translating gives CSVEDRGEFYEQYF.

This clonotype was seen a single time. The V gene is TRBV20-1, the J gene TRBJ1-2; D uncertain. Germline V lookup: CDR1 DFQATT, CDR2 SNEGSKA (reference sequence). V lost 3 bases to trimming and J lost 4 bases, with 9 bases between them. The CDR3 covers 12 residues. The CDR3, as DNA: TGCAGTGCTAGGCAGGACTCCTATGGCTACACCTTC. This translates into CSARQDSYGYTF.

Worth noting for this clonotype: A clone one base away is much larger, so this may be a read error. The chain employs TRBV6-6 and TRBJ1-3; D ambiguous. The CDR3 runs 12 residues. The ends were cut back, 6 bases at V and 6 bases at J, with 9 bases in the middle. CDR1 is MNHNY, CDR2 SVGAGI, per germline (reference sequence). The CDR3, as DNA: TGTGCCAGCAGCCCCGCCCAAAACACCATATATTTT. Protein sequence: CASSPAQNTIYF.

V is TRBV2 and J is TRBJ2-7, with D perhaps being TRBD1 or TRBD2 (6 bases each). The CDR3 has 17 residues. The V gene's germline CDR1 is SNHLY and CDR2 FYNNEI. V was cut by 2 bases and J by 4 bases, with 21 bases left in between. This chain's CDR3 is CASSESPVGGARYEQYF. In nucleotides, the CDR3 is TGTGCCAGCAGTGAAAGTCCGGTGGGGGGCGCGAGGTACGAGCAGTACTTC.

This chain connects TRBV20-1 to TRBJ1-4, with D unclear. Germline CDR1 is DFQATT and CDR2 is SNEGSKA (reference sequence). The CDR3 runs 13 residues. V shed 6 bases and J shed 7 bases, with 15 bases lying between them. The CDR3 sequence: CSAPRRGSEKLFF. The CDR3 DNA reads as TGCAGTGCCCCTCGACGAGGGAGTGAAAAACTGTTTTTT.

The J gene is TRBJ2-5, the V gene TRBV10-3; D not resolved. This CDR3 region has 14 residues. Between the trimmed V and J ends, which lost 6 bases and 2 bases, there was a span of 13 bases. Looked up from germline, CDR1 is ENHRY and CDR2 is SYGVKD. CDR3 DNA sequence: TGTGCCATCAGATCCGGACCCCGACAAGAGACCCAGTACTTC. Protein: CAIRSGPRQETQYF.

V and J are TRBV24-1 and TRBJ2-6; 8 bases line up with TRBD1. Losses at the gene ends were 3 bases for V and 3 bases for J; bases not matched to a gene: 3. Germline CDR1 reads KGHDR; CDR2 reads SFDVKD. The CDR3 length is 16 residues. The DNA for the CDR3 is TGTGCCACCAGTGATCCAGGGGGCCGTGGGGCCAACGTCCTGACTTTC. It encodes CATSDPGGRGANVLTF.

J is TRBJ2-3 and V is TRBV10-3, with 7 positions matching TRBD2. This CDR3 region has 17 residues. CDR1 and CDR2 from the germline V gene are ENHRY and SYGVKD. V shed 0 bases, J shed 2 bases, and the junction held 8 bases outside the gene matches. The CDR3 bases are TGTGCCATCAGTGAGTCGATACGGCGGGAGAACACAGATACGCAGTATTTT. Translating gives CAISESIRRENTDTQYF.